This T cell receptor beta chain came from a study of T cell changes during pregnancy in multiple sclerosis. Repertoires were generated with immunoSEQ multiplex PCR, while TCRdb's copy carries only in-frame clones and drops some. Here the sample spans about 100,000 clones, approximately 91% being singletons. The input for sequencing was peripheral blood, taken after pregnancy. The sequence came from a female donor with multiple sclerosis, enrolled in a pregnancy study.

The CDR3 is CASRKGQGGLTGELFF. CDR3 DNA sequence: TGTGCCAGCAGGAAAGGGCAGGGAGGCCTAACCGGGGAGCTGTTTTTT. The chain has TRBV6-4 and TRBJ2-2, with D possibly TRBD2 on 6 matching bases. In germline, CDR1 is MRHNA, CDR2 SNTAGT. The CDR3 is 16 amino acids. Between the trimmed V and J ends, which lost 6 bases and 5 bases, there was a span of 19 bases.